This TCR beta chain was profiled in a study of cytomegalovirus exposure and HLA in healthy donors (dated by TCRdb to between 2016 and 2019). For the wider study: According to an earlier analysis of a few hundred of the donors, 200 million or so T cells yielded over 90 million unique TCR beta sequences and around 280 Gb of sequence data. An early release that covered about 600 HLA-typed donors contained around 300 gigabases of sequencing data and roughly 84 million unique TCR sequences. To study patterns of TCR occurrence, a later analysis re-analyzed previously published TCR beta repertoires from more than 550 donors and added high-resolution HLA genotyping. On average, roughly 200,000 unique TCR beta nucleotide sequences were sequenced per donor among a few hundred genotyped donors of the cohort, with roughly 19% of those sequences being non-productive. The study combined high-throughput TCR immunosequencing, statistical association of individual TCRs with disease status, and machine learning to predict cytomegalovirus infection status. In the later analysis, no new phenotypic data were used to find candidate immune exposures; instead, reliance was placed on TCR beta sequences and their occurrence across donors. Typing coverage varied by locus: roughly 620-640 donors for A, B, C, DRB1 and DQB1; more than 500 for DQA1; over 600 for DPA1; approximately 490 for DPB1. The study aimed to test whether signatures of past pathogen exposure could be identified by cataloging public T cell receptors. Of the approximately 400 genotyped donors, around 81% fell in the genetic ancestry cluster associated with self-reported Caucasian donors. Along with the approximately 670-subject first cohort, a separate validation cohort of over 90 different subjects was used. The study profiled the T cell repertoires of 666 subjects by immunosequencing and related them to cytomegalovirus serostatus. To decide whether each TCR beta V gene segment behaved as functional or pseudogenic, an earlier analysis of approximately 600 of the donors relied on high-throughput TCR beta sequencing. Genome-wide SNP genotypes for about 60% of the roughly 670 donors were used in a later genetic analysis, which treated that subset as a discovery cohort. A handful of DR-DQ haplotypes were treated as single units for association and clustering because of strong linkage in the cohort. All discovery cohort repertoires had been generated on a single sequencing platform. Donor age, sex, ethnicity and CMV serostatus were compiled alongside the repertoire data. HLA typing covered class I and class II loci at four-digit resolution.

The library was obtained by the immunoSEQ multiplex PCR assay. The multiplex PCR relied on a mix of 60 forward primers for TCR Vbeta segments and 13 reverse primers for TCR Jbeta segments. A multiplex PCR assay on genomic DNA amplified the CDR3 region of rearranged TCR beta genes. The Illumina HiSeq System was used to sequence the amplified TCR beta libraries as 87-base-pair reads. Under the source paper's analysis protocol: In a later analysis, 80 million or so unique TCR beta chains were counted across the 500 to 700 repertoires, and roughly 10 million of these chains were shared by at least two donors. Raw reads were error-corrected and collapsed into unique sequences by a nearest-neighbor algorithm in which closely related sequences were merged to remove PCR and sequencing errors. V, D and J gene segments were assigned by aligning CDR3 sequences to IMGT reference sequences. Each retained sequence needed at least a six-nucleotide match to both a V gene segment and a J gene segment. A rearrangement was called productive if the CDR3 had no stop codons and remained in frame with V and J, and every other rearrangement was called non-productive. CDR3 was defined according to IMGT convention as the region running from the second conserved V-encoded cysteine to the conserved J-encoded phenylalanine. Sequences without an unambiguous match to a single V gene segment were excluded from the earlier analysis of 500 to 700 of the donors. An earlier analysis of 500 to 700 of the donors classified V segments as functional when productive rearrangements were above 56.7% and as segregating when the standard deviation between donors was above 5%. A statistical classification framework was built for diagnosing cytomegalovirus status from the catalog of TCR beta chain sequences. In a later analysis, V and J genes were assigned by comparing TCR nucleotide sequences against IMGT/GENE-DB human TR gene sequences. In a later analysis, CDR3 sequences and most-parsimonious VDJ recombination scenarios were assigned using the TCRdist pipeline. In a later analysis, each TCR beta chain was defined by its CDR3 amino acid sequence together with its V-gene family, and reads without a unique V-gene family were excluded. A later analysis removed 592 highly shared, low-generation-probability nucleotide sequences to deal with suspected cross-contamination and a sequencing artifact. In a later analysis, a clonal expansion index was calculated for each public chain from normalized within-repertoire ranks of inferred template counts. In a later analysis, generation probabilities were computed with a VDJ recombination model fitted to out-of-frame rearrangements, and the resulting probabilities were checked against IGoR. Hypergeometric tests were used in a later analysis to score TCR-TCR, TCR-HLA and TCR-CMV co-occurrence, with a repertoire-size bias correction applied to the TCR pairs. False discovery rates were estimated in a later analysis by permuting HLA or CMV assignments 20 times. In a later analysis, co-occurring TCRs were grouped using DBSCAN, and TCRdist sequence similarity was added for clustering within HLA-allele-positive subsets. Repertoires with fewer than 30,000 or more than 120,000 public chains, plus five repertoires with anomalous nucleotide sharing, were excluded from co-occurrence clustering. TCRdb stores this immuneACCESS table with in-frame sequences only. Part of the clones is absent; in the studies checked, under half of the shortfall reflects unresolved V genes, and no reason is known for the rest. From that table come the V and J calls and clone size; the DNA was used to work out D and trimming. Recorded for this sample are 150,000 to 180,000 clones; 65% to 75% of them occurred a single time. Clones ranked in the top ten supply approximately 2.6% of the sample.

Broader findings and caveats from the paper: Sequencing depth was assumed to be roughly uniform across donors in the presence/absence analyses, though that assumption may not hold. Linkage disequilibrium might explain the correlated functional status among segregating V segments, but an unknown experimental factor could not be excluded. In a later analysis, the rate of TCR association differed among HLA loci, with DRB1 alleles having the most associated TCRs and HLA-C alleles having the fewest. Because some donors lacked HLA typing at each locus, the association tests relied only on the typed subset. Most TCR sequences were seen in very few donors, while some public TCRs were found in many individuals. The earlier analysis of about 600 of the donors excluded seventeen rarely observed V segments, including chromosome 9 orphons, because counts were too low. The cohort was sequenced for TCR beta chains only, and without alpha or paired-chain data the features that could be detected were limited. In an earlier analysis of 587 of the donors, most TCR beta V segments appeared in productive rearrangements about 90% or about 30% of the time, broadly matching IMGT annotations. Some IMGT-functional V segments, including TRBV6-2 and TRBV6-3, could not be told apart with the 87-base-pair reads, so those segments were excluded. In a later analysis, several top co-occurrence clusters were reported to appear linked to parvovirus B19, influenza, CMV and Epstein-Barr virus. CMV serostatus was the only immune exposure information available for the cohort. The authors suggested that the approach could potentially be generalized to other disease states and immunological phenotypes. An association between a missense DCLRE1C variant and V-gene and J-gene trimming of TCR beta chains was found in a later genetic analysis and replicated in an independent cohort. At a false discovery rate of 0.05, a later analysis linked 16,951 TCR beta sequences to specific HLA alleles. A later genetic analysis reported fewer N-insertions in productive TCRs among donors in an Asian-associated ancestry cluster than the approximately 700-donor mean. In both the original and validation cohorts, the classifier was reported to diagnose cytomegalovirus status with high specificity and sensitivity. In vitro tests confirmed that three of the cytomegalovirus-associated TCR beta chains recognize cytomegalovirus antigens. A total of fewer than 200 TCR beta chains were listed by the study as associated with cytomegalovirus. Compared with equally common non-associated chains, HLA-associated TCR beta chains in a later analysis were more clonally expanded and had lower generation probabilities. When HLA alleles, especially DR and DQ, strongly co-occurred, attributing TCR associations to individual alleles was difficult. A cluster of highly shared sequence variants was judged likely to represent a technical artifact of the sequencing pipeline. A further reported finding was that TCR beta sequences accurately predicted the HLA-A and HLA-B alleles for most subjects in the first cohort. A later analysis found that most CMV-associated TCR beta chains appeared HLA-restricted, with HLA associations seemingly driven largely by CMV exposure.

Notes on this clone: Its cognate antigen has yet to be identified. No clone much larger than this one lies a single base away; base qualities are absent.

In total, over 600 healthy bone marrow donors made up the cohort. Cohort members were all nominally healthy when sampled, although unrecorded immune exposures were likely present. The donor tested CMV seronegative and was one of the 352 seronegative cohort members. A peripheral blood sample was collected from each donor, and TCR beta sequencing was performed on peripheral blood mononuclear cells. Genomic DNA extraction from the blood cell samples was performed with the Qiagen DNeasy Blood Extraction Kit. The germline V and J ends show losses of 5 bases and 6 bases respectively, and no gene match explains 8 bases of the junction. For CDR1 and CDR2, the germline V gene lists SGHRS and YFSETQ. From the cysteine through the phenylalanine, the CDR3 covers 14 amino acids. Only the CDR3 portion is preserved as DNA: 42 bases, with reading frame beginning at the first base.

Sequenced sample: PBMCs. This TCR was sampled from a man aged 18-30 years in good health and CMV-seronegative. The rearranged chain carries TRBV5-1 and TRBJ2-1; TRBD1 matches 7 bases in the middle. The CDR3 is CASRLGQAVNEQFF. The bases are TGCGCCAGCAGACTAGGACAGGCGGTCAATGAGCAGTTCTTC.